A single TCR beta chain is shown here with its context. Its matching antigen is unknown. From the 5' RACE reads, TCRdb called clonotypes with MiXCR, one entry per CDR3 protein. The table lists roughly 290,000 distinct CDR3 sequences, roughly 10% of them singletons. These data originate in a study of identical twins. The study, taken as a whole, reports: Sequences that were out-of-frame, alpha and twin-shared displayed an excess of low generation probability. Analyses based on zero insertions could be partly confounded by invariant MAIT and iNKT cells.

Deletions cut 0 bases from V and 4 bases from J, with 2 bases between. This CDR3 comprises 12 residues. The germline gives CDR1 MNHEY, CDR2 SVGEGT. These data were also filed under a second study, of yellow fever vaccine responses in identical twins.

Input material: CD8+ T cells sorted from blood. This chain links TRBV6-2 or TRBV6-3 with TRBJ2-3; D unresolved. This receptor was taken from a woman under 30 in good health. CDR3 DNA: TGTGCCAGCAGTTACTCGTCAGATACGCAGTATTTT. The encoded protein is CASSYSSDTQYF.